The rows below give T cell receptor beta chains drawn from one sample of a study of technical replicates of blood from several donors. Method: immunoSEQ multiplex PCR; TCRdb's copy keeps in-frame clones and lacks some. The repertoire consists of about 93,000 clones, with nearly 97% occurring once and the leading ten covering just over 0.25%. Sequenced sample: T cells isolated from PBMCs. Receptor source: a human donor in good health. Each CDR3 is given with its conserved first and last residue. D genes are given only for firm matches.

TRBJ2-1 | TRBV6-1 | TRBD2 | CASSEVDPGLAFSYNEQFF | TGTGCCAGCAGTGAAGTAGACCCGGGACTAGCCTTTTCCTACAATGAGCAGTTCTTC
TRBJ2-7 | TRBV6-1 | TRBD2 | CASSEIGGGGAYEQYF | TGTGCCAGCAGTGAAATTGGTGGCGGGGGGGCTTACGAGCAGTACTTC
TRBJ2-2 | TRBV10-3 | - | CAISGRKGVNTGELFF | TGTGCCATCAGTGGCCGTAAGGGAGTGAACACCGGGGAGCTGTTTTTT
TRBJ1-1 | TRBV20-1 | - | CSARRLTEAFF | TGCAGTGCTCGACGACTCACTGAAGCTTTCTTT
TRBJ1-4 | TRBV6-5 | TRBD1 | CASSPGQGWPRKLFF | TGTGCCAGCAGTCCGGGACAGGGGTGGCCTAGAAAACTGTTTTTT
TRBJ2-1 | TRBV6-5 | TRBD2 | CASSYYGGAFNEQFF | TGTGCCAGCAGTTACTACGGGGGGGCCTTCAATGAGCAGTTCTTC
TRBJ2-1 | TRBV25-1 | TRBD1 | CASSAATGLSYNEQFF | TGTGCCAGCAGTGCCGCGACAGGGCTCTCCTACAATGAGCAGTTCTTC
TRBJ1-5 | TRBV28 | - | CASSFRVRNQPQHF | TGTGCCAGCAGTTTCAGGGTAAGAAATCAGCCCCAGCATTTT
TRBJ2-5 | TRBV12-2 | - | CASTRRAGSEETQYF | TGTGCAAGTACCAGGAGAGCGGGCAGTGAAGAGACCCAGTACTTC
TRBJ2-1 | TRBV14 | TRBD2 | CASSQDTLAGSSYNEQFF | TGTGCCAGCAGCCAAGACACGCTAGCGGGGAGCTCCTACAATGAGCAGTTCTTC
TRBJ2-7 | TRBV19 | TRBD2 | CASSILAGVYEQYF | TGTGCCAGTAGTATCCTAGCGGGAGTCTACGAGCAGTACTTC